This T cell receptor beta chain was recovered during a study of control samples from healthy donors and cancer patients. Trimming removed 6 bases at V and 0 bases at J, with 17 bases between. Per germline, CDR1 GTSNPN and CDR2 SVGIG (reference sequence). This CDR3 spans 15 amino acids. Clones were sequenced by immunoSEQ multiplex PCR, and TCRdb holds only the in-frame ones, with some missing. Among approximately 140,000 clones listed, 93% were seen once. The receptor was derived from a man aged 18-30 years in good health. The sequenced sample was blood. The rearrangement joins TRBV30 to TRBJ1-1; possible D gene TRBD1, 6 bases. The CDR3 spells CACTGLGVVNTEAFF. Written as DNA, the CDR3 is TGTGCCTGTACAGGGTTAGGGGTCGTGAACACTGAAGCTTTCTTT.